This T cell receptor (beta chain) was found in a study of T cell responses to AZD1222 COVID-19 vaccine. Remarks on this clone: No antigen is known for it.

Overall study findings and caveats: Donors were chiefly white British, with a greater number of females, and clonal diversity was perhaps underestimated. Spike-specific TCR breadth and depth rose after two AZD1222 doses. A reported finding is that nearly half of spike-specific TCRs target unmutated variant regions.

Second doses at about 4 or about 12 weeks were pooled. The assay was immunoSEQ multiplex PCR, and TCRdb's table has in-frame clones only and misses some. The sample holds roughly 140,000 clones, around 90% seen once. V gave up 5 bases and J gave up 0 bases, with 8 bases separating them. CDR1 and CDR2 (germline): LNHDA, SQIVND (reference sequence). The CDR3 sequence is 15 residues long. V is TRBV19 and J is TRBJ2-6; no clear D gene. The sample in question was peripheral blood, obtained 28 days after the second AZD1222 dose. The source of this sequence is an adult who received the AZD1222 COVID-19 vaccine. As DNA, the CDR3 is TGTGCCAGTAGTTGGGGAAACTCTGGGGCCAACGTCCTGACTTTC. Translating it yields CASSWGNSGANVLTF. The variable domain in full, with the rest retrieved from reference TRBV19 and TRBJ2-6, is DGGITQSPKYLFRKEGQNVTLSCEQNLNHDAMYWYRQDPGQGLRLIYYSQIVNDFQKGDIAEGYSVSREKKESFPLTVTSAQKNPTAFYLCASSWGNSGANVLTFGAGSRLTVL.